There are many counts of the clone carrying this TCR beta chain. The antigen remains unidentified. This record belongs to a study of neurological immune-mediated disorders. Study outcomes and limitations: HTLV-1-associated myelopathy ranked highest for TCR clonal expansion and multiple sclerosis lowest, beneath healthy controls. CDR3 amino acid sequences of expanded clones were not shared across subjects, a result suggesting private repertoires in all groups.

5'RACE employing 10-nucleotide random UMIs yielded the cDNA. TCRdb re-analysed the 5' RACE reads in MiXCR, keeping a single row per CDR3 protein. This sample yields tens of thousands of distinct CDR3 sequences, of which 10% are seen a single time; 20% to 25% belongs to the top ten. Sequenced sample: PBMCs. The source is a woman in her sixties with HTLV-1-associated myelopathy (HAM/TSP).

As DNA, the CDR3 is TGCAGTGCTAGACCTCAGGGGGCAACGGACTATGGCTACACCTTC. As protein: CSARPQGATDYGYTF. The chain joins TRBV20-1 to TRBJ1-2; 8 nucleotides match TRBD1. The CDR3 extends over 15 amino acids. J gave up 3 bases and V 2 bases, and 8 bases lay outside the gene matches. Germline lookup yields CDR1 DFQATT and CDR2 SNEGSKA (reference sequence).